These 31 T cell receptor beta chains were sequenced from one sample in a study of T cell clonality in common variable immunodeficiency (dated by TCRdb to 2015 to 2017). The receptor library was made with the immunoSEQ multiplex PCR assay. TCRdb mirrors the immuneACCESS table, restricted to in-frame sequences. Some clones are absent from its copies; in checked studies, under half trace to an unresolved V gene, and the reason for the others is unknown. This sample has roughly 42,000 clones, none of them a singleton. The ten largest clonotypes hold around 2.1% of the sample. The sequencing input was peripheral blood mononuclear cells. These receptors were obtained from a person aged 18 to 75 in good health.

For this clone: The CDR3 goes on 3 residues after the read ends, and that part is filled in from the germline J gene. This chain joins TRBV5-3 and TRBJ1-5; no firm D call. TRBV5-3 is an open reading frame whose function is uncertain. The CDR3 has 15 amino acids. Trimming took off 2 bases at V and 2 bases at J, with 11 bases between the two ends. The CDR3 sequence: CARSFSRWGNQPQHF. The covered CDR3 bases are TGTGCCAGAAGCTTTTCCAGGTGGGGCAATCAGCCC.

The sample holds many counts of this clone. The read stops 3 residues short of the end of the CDR3; the missing end is completed from the germline J gene. Other DNA sequences in this sample translate to the same CDR3. The chain couples TRBV6-1 to TRBJ1-3; no firm D call. Germline V gene lookup returns CDR1 MNHNS and CDR2 SASEGT. The ends were cut back, 3 bases at V and 8 bases at J, with 11 bases in the middle. The CDR3 spans 13 residues. CDR3 residues: CASSDPVRDTIYF. The part of the CDR3 DNA that was read is TGTGCCAGCAGTGATCCTGTCCGGGACACC.

This clone showed up many times. The read stops 3 residues short of the end of the CDR3; the missing end is completed from the germline J gene. The chain joins TRBV6-2 or TRBV6-3 to TRBJ1-1; D not certain. This CDR3 has 13 residues. Germline CDR1 MNHEY, CDR2 SVGEGT. With 7 bases removed from V and 0 bases from J, the gap between germline ends came to 9 bases. The sequenced CDR3 bases are TGTGCCAGCACTCTATCGATGAACACTGAA. This translates into CASTLSMNTE. From start to end, the CDR3 is CASTLSMNTEAFF.

In its sample, this clone was seen many times. The DNA ends 3 residues before the CDR3 does, and the rest of the CDR3 is filled in from the germline J gene. Other nucleotide sequences from this sample produce the same CDR3. The genes are TRBV29-1 and TRBJ1-1, with D hard to call. Germline loops: CDR1 SQVTM, CDR2 ANQGSEA. This CDR3 is built from 14 residues. The DNA read from the CDR3 is TGCAGCGTTGTCCGGGGTACGGGAACCTCAGAA. This codes for CSVVRGTGTSE. The entire CDR3 protein reads CSVVRGTGTSEAFF.

This clone was counted at least ten times. The sequence runs out 3 residues before the end of the CDR3; the remainder is reconstructed from the germline J gene. The gene calls are TRBV30 and TRBJ2-1, with unresolved D. Trimming shortened V by 2 bases and J by 7 bases, and 15 bases separated the two germline ends. This CDR3 is 14 amino acids long. Germline V gene sequence: CDR1 GTSNPN, CDR2 SVGIG (reference sequence). The CDR3 DNA, read in part, is TGTGCCTGGAGTCTTGAAATGCTAAATAATGAG. This gives the protein CAWSLEMLNNE. The CDR3 in its entirety is CAWSLEMLNNEQFF.

This clone was picked up a small number of times. The read terminates 3 residues ahead of where the CDR3 ends, so the germline J gene completes it. The chain joins TRBV2 to TRBJ1-5; D possibly corresponds to TRBD1 (5 bases). Trimming removed 4 bases at V and 3 bases at J, with 10 bases between. CDR1 is SNHLY and CDR2 is FYNNEI in the germline V gene. The CDR3 loop spans 14 amino acids. The CDR3 bases that were read are TGTGCCAGCAGTGGGCAACAGGTCAATCAGCCC. This gives the protein CASSGQQVNQP. The entire CDR3 protein is CASSGQQVNQPQHF. Looking up the rest from reference TRBV2 and TRBJ1-5 gives the full variable domain: EPEVTQTPSHQVTQMGQEVILRCVPISNHLYFYWYRQILGQKVEFLVSFYNNEISEKSEIFDDQFSVERPDGSNFTLKIRSTKLEDSAMYFCASSGQQVNQPQHFGDGTRLSIL.

This clone came up many times. The CDR3 end is not reached by the read, which stops 3 residues before it; the germline J gene fills it in. The gene calls are TRBV7-9 and TRBJ1-4; no reliable D call. Germline CDR1 reads SEHNR; CDR2 reads FQNEAQ (reference sequence). This CDR3 has 13 residues. Trimming took off 4 bases at V and 4 bases at J, with 7 bases between the two ends. The chain's CDR3 is CASSSRNNEKLFF. The sequenced part of the CDR3 DNA is TGTGCCAGCAGCTCCCGTAATAATGAAAAA.

Ten or more counts support this clone. The CDR3 goes on 3 residues after the read ends, and that part is filled in from the germline J gene. The same CDR3 also results from other DNA sequences found in this sample. The chain recombines TRBV5-4 with TRBJ2-3; TRBD2 matches 13 bases. The V gene end was trimmed by 5 bases and the J gene end by 7 bases; junction bases not matched to a gene: 7. In germline, CDR1 is SGHNT, CDR2 YYREEE (reference sequence). The CDR3 is 15 residues long. The part of the CDR3 DNA that was read is TGTGCCAGCAGTCCGACTAGCGGGGGGCCGCATACG. Its protein is CASSPTSGGPHT. The CDR3 in its entirety is CASSPTSGGPHTQYF.

The sample holds many counts of this clone. The read halts 3 residues ahead of the CDR3 end, with the missing end drawn from the germline J gene. The chain has TRBV19 and TRBJ1-6; tentatively, D is TRBD1 (5 bases). Trimming pared 6 bases from V and 5 bases from J, leaving 14 bases between. CDR1 LNHDA and CDR2 SQIVND come from the germline V gene (reference sequence). The CDR3 covers 15 residues. The sequenced part of the CDR3 DNA is TGTGCCAGTAGCCCGGGACTCAGAAATAATTCACCC. It translates to CASSPGLRNNSP. The CDR3 in full is CASSPGLRNNSPLHF.

This clone has at least ten counts. The read terminates 3 residues before the CDR3 end, so the remaining end is supplied by the germline J gene. The chain recombines TRBV7-9 with TRBJ1-5, with D possibly TRBD1 on 5 matching bases. The ends were cut back, 5 bases at V and 4 bases at J, with 15 bases in the middle. The V gene's germline CDR1 is SEHNR and CDR2 FQNEAQ (reference sequence). The CDR3 spans 15 residues. The CDR3 bases that were read are TGTGCCAGCAGCCCCGGATCGGGGGAAAATCAGCCC. This translates into CASSPGSGENQP. The whole CDR3 region reads CASSPGSGENQPQHF.

This clone has ten or more counts. The read falls 3 residues short of the CDR3 end, and the missing part is taken from the germline J gene. The sample holds other DNA sequences that translate to the same CDR3. The chain combines TRBV29-1 with TRBJ1-1; D is perhaps TRBD1 (5 bases). This CDR3 is built from 12 residues. V lost 5 bases and J lost 4, with 11 bases in between. Germline values: CDR1 SQVTM, CDR2 ANQGSEA. Partial CDR3 DNA: TGCAGCGTTCACCCGGGGGGCACTGAA. Protein sequence: CSVHPGGTE. The entire CDR3 protein reads CSVHPGGTEAFF. Complete variable domain (other parts from reference TRBV29-1 and TRBJ1-1): SAVISQKPSRDICQRGTSLTIQCQVDSQVTMMFWYRQQPGQSLTLIATANQGSEATYESGFVIDKFPISRPNLTFSTLTVSNMSPEDSSIYLCSVHPGGTEAFFGQGTRLTVV.

This clone was detected many times. The read stops 3 residues short of the end of the CDR3; the missing end is completed from the germline J gene. This chain uses TRBV6-2 or TRBV6-3 with TRBJ1-1; D is possibly TRBD1 (5 bases). The V end lost 0 bases, the J end lost 7 bases, and 12 bases lay between the germline ends. CDR1 is MNHEY and CDR2 is SVGEGT in the germline V gene. This CDR3 is built from 14 residues. The chain's CDR3 is CASSYSGGGVEAFF. Partial CDR3 DNA: TGTGCCAGCAGTTACTCTGGGGGGGGTGTTGAA.

This clone was detected many times. The read gets to within 3 residues of the CDR3 end, and the germline J gene fills in the rest. The rearrangement links TRBV18 to TRBJ2-5, with 10 bases identical to TRBD1. The CDR3 covers 15 residues. The V and J ends lost 3 bases and 4 bases, in that order; junction bases with no gene match: 5. CDR1 KGHSH and CDR2 LQKENI come from the germline V gene. Partial CDR3 DNA: TGTGCCAGCTCACCTCCGGGACAGGGGTCAGAGACC. Protein: CASSPPGQGSET. The full CDR3 reads CASSPPGQGSETQYF.

This clone was seen at least ten times. Read data end 3 residues before the CDR3 end; the end is taken from the germline J gene. V usage is TRBV7-2 and J usage is TRBJ1-2; TRBD1 matches at 7 bases. Looked up from germline, CDR1 is SGHTA and CDR2 is FQGNSA. The CDR3 totals 13 residues. Unmatched junction bases numbered 0, after V lost 1 base and J lost 4 bases. The part of the CDR3 DNA that was read is TGTGCCAGCAGCTTAGGGACAGGCTATGGC. Protein: CASSLGTGYG. The full CDR3 reads CASSLGTGYGYTF.

To note about this clone: The read halts 3 residues ahead of the CDR3 end, with the missing end drawn from the germline J gene. The rearrangement links TRBV14 to TRBJ2-7; 11 bases are shared with TRBD1. The germline V gene encodes CDR1 SGHDN and CDR2 FVKESK. The CDR3 is 15 residues long. V shed 1 base and J 3 bases; nucleotides not matched to a gene: 2. Incomplete CDR3 DNA: TGTGCCAGCAGCCAAGCCGGGACAGGGGGCTACGAG. This codes for CASSQAGTGGYE. The CDR3 reads in full as CASSQAGTGGYEQYF.

This clone was seen ten or more times. With the read ending 3 residues before the CDR3 end, the germline J gene is used to fill in that end. The chain joins TRBV9 to TRBJ2-1; 8 nucleotides line up with TRBD2. The germline V gene encodes CDR1 SGDLS and CDR2 YYNGEE. This CDR3 has 16 residues. The V and J ends lost 4 bases and 4 bases, in that order; junction bases with no gene match: 10. Incomplete CDR3 DNA: TGTGCCAGCAGCACACCAGCGGGAGAAGGGTACAATGAG. It is translated as CASSTPAGEGYNE. The entire CDR3 protein is CASSTPAGEGYNEQFF.

This clone was found many times. The sequenced fragment ends 3 residues before the CDR3 boundary, so the rest is inferred from the germline J gene. The chain joins TRBV29-1 to TRBJ2-7; tentatively, D is TRBD1 (5 bases). Germline loops: CDR1 SQVTM, CDR2 ANQGSEA. This CDR3 region has 11 residues. V lost 3 bases, J lost 5 bases, and 8 bases lay in between. CDR3 residues: CSVDGRDEQYF. CDR3 DNA, as far as it was read: TGCAGCGTTGATGGCAGGGACGAG.

This clone came up many times. The CDR3 end falls 3 residues outside the read, so it is completed with the germline J gene. The J gene is TRBJ2-6, the V gene TRBV5-6, with D perhaps given as TRBD1 or TRBD2 (5 bases each). The CDR3 is 15 residues long. Trimming stripped 6 bases from V and 2 bases from J, with 12 bases between. From germline, CDR1 is SGHDT and CDR2 YYEEEE. This CDR3 is CASTWQGAGANVLTF. The CDR3 DNA, read in part, is TGTGCCAGCACCTGGCAGGGAGCTGGGGCCAACGTC. Combining the CDR3 with reference TRBV5-6 and TRBJ2-6 gives the whole variable domain DAGVTQSPTHLIKTRGQQVTLRCSPKSGHDTVSWYQQALGQGPQFIFQYYEEEERQRGNFPDRFSGHQFPNYSSELNVNALLLGDSALYLCASTWQGAGANVLTFGAGSRLTVL.

This clone showed up many times. The CDR3 end falls 3 residues outside the read, so it is completed with the germline J gene. The genes are TRBV7-8 and TRBJ1-3; weak D call: TRBD1 (5 bases). Trimming stripped 3 bases from V and 4 bases from J, with 7 bases between. The CDR3 covers 13 residues. CDR1 SGHVS and CDR2 FQNEAQ come from the germline V gene. This CDR3 is CASSFQGGNTIYF. CDR3 bases read: TGTGCCAGCAGCTTTCAGGGAGGAAACACC.

The sample holds many counts of this clone. Read sequence stops 3 residues before the CDR3 end, and the germline J gene provides the missing end. The gene calls are TRBV19 and TRBJ2-1; 7 bases align to TRBD2. CDR1 is LNHDA, CDR2 SQIVND, per germline (reference sequence). The V segment lost 2 bases and the J segment 5 bases; nucleotides outside the gene matches: 6. The CDR3 runs to 15 residues. CDR3: CASSISGEGHNEQFF. The part of the CDR3 DNA that was read is TGTGCCAGTAGTATATCGGGGGAGGGCCACAATGAG.

This clone was found many times. The read ends 3 residues shy of where the CDR3 ends; the end is completed using the germline J gene. This chain uses TRBV5-1 with TRBJ2-1; the match to TRBD2 covers 8 bases. V lost 0 bases and J lost 7; bases outside the gene matches: 9. In germline, CDR1 is SGHRS, CDR2 YFSETQ. CDR3 length: 16 amino acids. CDR3 residues: CASSLGWREVANEQFF. The CDR3 bases that were read are TGCGCCAGCAGCTTGGGCTGGCGGGAGGTTGCAAATGAG.

A word on this clone: The read terminates 3 residues before the CDR3 end, so the remaining end is supplied by the germline J gene. V is TRBV19 and J is TRBJ1-1, with TRBD1 matching 10 bases. Losses at the gene ends were 9 bases for V and 2 bases for J; bases not matched to a gene: 12. The CDR3 consists of 16 residues. The germline V gene encodes CDR1 LNHDA and CDR2 SQIVND (reference sequence). The CDR3 reads CASSETGGFSNTEAFF. The sequenced CDR3 bases are TGTGCCAGCTCGGAGACAGGGGGCTTTAGCAACACTGAA.

There are a few counts of this clone. From the germline J gene comes the end of the CDR3, since the read stops 3 residues before it. The chain recombines TRBV19 with TRBJ1-2; 7 positions agree with TRBD1. This CDR3 contains 15 residues. Germline CDR1 is LNHDA and CDR2 is SQIVND (reference sequence). Partial CDR3 DNA: TGTGCCAGTAGTATTGGGACAGCCTCCTACAATGAC. Its translation: CASSIGTASYND. The CDR3 in full is CASSIGTASYNDYTF.

The sample holds many counts of this clone. The read gets to within 3 residues of the CDR3 end, and the germline J gene fills in the rest. This sequence joins TRBV30 and TRBJ1-1, with a possible D match to TRBD1 (6 bases). This CDR3 contains 13 residues. Germline V gene lookup returns CDR1 GTSNPN and CDR2 SVGIG (reference sequence). With 3 bases removed from V and 1 base from J, the gap between germline ends came to 9 bases. Incomplete CDR3 DNA: TGTGCCTGGAGGGGACAACCGAACACTGAA. Residues: CAWRGQPNTE. The whole CDR3 sequence is CAWRGQPNTEAFF.

Comments on this clone: The read halts 3 residues ahead of the CDR3 end, with the missing end drawn from the germline J gene. The chain is built from TRBV6-4 and TRBJ2-7; D might be TRBD1 (7 bases). The CDR3 spans 12 residues. CDR1 is MRHNA and CDR2 is SNTAGT in the germline V gene. V lost 6 bases and J 4 bases, leaving 10 bases between the germline ends. CDR3 DNA (partial): TGTGCCAGCAGCCCAGGGGGGTACGAG. This sequence encodes CASSPGGYE. In full, the CDR3 reads CASSPGGYEQYF.

This clone has ten or more counts. The read is 3 residues too short to cover the CDR3 end, so that end is filled in from the germline J gene. The chain recombines TRBV30 with TRBJ2-1; D is possibly TRBD1 (6 bases). Trimming removed 3 bases from V and 2 bases from J, with 11 bases in between. In germline, CDR1 is GTSNPN, CDR2 SVGIG (reference sequence). The CDR3 length is 14 residues. The CDR3 here is CAWRRTATYNEQFF. The sequenced CDR3 bases are TGTGCCTGGAGACGGACAGCTACCTACAATGAG.

This clone has at least ten counts. The DNA ends 3 residues before the CDR3 does, and the rest of the CDR3 is filled in from the germline J gene. This chain links TRBV28 with TRBJ2-3, with D hard to call. Trimming left V 3 bases short and J 7 bases short, with 5 bases between. The germline V gene encodes CDR1 MDHEN and CDR2 SYDVKM. This CDR3 comprises 11 residues. CDR3 in amino acids: CASSFVYTQYF. Incomplete CDR3 DNA: TGTGCCAGCAGTTTTGTCTATACG.

This clone was counted at least ten times. The CDR3 extends 3 residues past the end of the read, so its final part is completed from the germline J gene. The rearrangement uses TRBV30 and TRBJ2-1, with 8 bases aligning to TRBD2. The CDR3 contains 14 residues. Germline loops: CDR1 GTSNPN, CDR2 SVGIG (reference sequence). J lost 8 bases, V lost 4 bases, and 10 bases had no gene match. The CDR3 spells CAWTSGTRSDEQFF. CDR3 bases read: TGTGCCTGGACCTCCGGGACTAGGAGCGATGAG.

In the case of this clone: The CDR3 end is not reached by the read, which stops 3 residues before it; the germline J gene fills it in. The gene calls are TRBV10-2 and TRBJ1-5, with D maybe TRBD1 (5 bases). CDR3 length: 13 residues. Per germline, CDR1 WSHSY and CDR2 SAAADI. Between the trimmed V and J ends, which lost 0 bases and 7 bases, there was a span of 7 bases. The CDR3 spells CASSESGVQPQHF. CDR3 DNA, as far as it was read: TGCGCCAGCAGTGAGTCAGGGGTCCAGCCC.

This clone has ten or more counts. Read sequence stops 3 residues before the CDR3 end, and the germline J gene provides the missing end. This chain links TRBV30 with TRBJ1-2, with a weak D call TRBD1 (5 bases). The CDR3 is 15 amino acids. Germline-derived CDR1 and CDR2 are GTSNPN and SVGIG (reference sequence). V lost 0 bases, J lost 3 bases, and 14 bases lay in between. CDR3 sequence reads: CAWSVGAGGDYGYTF. CDR3 DNA, as far as it was read: TGTGCCTGGAGTGTAGGGGCAGGAGGGGACTATGGC.

There are many counts of this clone. The sequence runs out 3 residues before the end of the CDR3; the remainder is reconstructed from the germline J gene. This chain joins TRBV3-1 (or the pseudogene TRBV3-2) and TRBJ1-5; 11 bases agree with TRBD1. Germline CDR1 and CDR2: LGHDT and YNNKEL (reference sequence). There are 15 residues in the CDR3. Trimming removed 5 bases from V and 6 bases from J; junction bases left unmatched: 6. This CDR3 is CASSVGQGASQPQHF. The part of the CDR3 DNA that was read is TGTGCCAGCAGCGTTGGACAGGGGGCAAGTCAGCCC.